A selection of T cell receptor beta chains follows, all from one sample in a study of regulatory T cells in long-lasting Graves disease. TCRdb analysed the multiplex PCR reads with MiXCR anew, one entry per CDR3 protein. The table lists approximately 380,000 distinct CDR3 sequences, about 20% of them singletons, with 20% in the top ten. The input for sequencing was peripheral blood mononuclear cells (PBMCs), taken when the disease was refractory, from a patient treated with antithyroid drugs. The receptors here all came from a female donor with Graves disease. CDR3s include the opening cysteine and the closing phenylalanine or tryptophan. Each record gives: clone size, V gene, J gene, D gene, CDR3 protein, CDR3 DNA. The D gene is left open where the match is weak. Not every row has a clone size; where given, it reads once, few, many or a size class.

>few|TRBV7-2|TRBJ1-5|-
CASSLAVGNQPQHF
TGTGCCAGCAGCTTAGCGGTGGGCAATCAGCCCCAGCATTTT
>-|TRBV6-2/TRBV6-3|TRBJ2-7|-
CASSYSQQEQYF
TGTGCCAGCAGTTACTCCCAACAGGAGCAGTACTTC
>many|TRBV2|TRBJ2-7|TRBD2
CASDGLAEQREQYF
TGTGCCAGTGACGGACTAGCGGAACAACGAGAGCAGTACTTC
>many|TRBV12-3/TRBV12-4|TRBJ1-4|-
CASSFSGLNEKLFF
TGTGCCAGCAGTTTTTCCGGGCTTAATGAAAAACTGTTTTTT
>few|TRBV7-2|TRBJ2-7|-
CASSLAGTSTYEQYF
TGTGCCAGCAGCCTAGCCGGGACGTCGACCTACGAGCAGTACTTC
>many|TRBV5-1|TRBJ1-1|-
CASSSVLQNTEAFF
TGCGCCAGCAGCTCGGTACTACAGAACACTGAAGCTTTCTTT
>-|TRBV10-3|TRBJ1-1|-
CAISGREGRGGTEAFF
TGTGCCATCAGTGGACGGGAGGGCAGGGGCGGCACTGAAGCTTTCTTT
>-|TRBV7-2|TRBJ2-7|-
CASSPRIGYEQYF
TGTGCCAGCAGCCCTCGGATTGGGTACGAGCAGTACTTC
>many|TRBV27|TRBJ2-7|-
CASSLRPPTKQAEQYF
TGTGCCAGCAGTTTAAGGCCCCCGACTAAGCAGGCCGAGCAGTACTTC
>once|TRBV7-9|TRBJ1-1|TRBD1
CASSTDRANTEAFF
TGTGCCAGCAGCACCGACAGGGCCAACACTGAAGCTTTCTTT
>many|TRBV6-2/TRBV6-3|TRBJ2-7|TRBD2
CASSKLAGGRYEQYF
TGTGCCAGCAGCAAACTAGCGGGAGGTCGCTACGAGCAGTACTTC
>many|TRBV12-3/TRBV12-4|TRBJ2-5|-
CASSPGWETQYF
TGTGCCAGCAGTCCAGGGTGGGAGACCCAGTACTTC
>many|TRBV6-1|TRBJ2-5|TRBD2
CASSHGTSGIRPFQETQYF
TGTGCCAGCAGTCACGGGACTAGCGGGATTCGACCCTTCCAAGAGACCCAGTACTTC
>-|TRBV7-2|TRBJ2-3|-
CASRPRATLSPDTQYF
TGTGCCAGCAGACCTCGGGCAACCCTGAGTCCAGATACGCAGTATTTT
>-|TRBV6-2/TRBV6-3|TRBJ1-1|TRBD1
CASIGQGAFF
TGTGCCAGCATAGGACAGGGGGCTTTCTTT
>many|TRBV28|TRBJ1-4|-
CASSLGAGFNEKLFF
TGTGCCAGCAGTTTAGGAGCAGGCTTTAATGAAAAACTGTTTTTT
>many|TRBV7-2|TRBJ1-1|-
CASSPRGYTEAFF
TGTGCCAGCAGTCCTCGAGGGTACACTGAAGCTTTCTTT
>-|TRBV3-2|TRBJ2-7|-
CASSQPDRGYYEQYF
TGTGCCAGCAGCCAACCGGACAGGGGATACTACGAGCAGTACTTC
>many|TRBV18|TRBJ1-4|-
CASSPRSDEKLFF
TGTGCCAGCTCACCACGGTCCGATGAAAAACTGTTTTTT
>many|TRBV27|TRBJ1-1|-
CASRILGGDTEAFF
TGTGCCAGCAGGATCTTGGGGGGCGACACTGAAGCTTTCTTT
>-|TRBV3-1|TRBJ2-7|-
CASSQEGIRGIYEQYF
TGTGCCAGCAGCCAAGAGGGGATCAGGGGCATCTACGAGCAGTACTTC
>-|TRBV6-2/TRBV6-3|TRBJ2-6|TRBD1
CASSYSRTGAPSGANVLTF
TGTGCCAGCAGTTACTCGAGGACAGGGGCCCCCTCTGGGGCCAACGTCCTGACTTTC
>few|TRBV12-3/TRBV12-4|TRBJ2-2|-
CASSHPAGELFF
TGTGCCAGCAGTCACCCGGCCGGGGAGCTGTTTTTT
>-|TRBV7-9|TRBJ2-5|-
CASSLAPSQETQYF
TGTGCCAGCAGCTTAGCACCTAGCCAAGAGACCCAGTACTTC
>many|TRBV28|TRBJ1-5|TRBD1
CASSTLRGTGSYNQPQHF
TGTGCCAGCAGCACTCTCCGCGGGACAGGGAGTTACAATCAGCCCCAGCATTTT
>-|TRBV7-2|TRBJ2-2|TRBD1
CASSLFTTGTGSATGELFF
TGTGCCAGCAGCTTATTTACAACGGGGACAGGGTCCGCCACCGGGGAGCTGTTTTTT
>few|TRBV7-2|TRBJ2-7|TRBD2
CASSFSGTSGKVHEQYF
TGTGCCAGCAGCTTCTCCGGGACTAGCGGGAAAGTCCACGAGCAGTACTTC
>-|TRBV3-1|TRBJ1-1|-
CASSQVTGAEAFF
TGTGCCAGCAGCCAAGTCACGGGGGCTGAAGCTTTCTTT
>once|TRBV10-3|TRBJ2-7|TRBD1
CAIGESGTGRHEQYF
TGTGCCATCGGTGAGTCGGGGACAGGGAGGCACGAGCAGTACTTC
>few|TRBV6-2/TRBV6-3|TRBJ1-4|TRBD1
CASSQTGTGSEKLFF
TGTGCCAGCAGTCAAACTGGGACAGGGAGTGAAAAACTGTTTTTT